These 22 T cell receptor beta chains originate from one sample sequenced in a study of molecular identifiers for immune sequencing clone quantification. TCRdb analysed the PCR reads with MiXCR anew, one entry per CDR3 protein. Among hundreds of thousands of distinct CDR3 sequences, 20% were seen once, and the ten largest hold roughly 0.9%. Sequencing was performed on naive CD8+ T cells from blood, with Jurkat cell RNA spiked in. Subset specified: FACS-sorted CD8+CD4-CCR7+CD45RA+ naive T cells. All receptors derive from a human donor in good health. Some libraries in this study had Jurkat cell RNA spiked in.

The J gene is TRBJ2-2, the V gene TRBV4-3, with D maybe TRBD1 (6 bases). CDR3 length: 16 amino acids. Per the germline V gene, CDR1 is LGHNA and CDR2 is YSLEER. V lost 0 bases and J lost 4, with 12 bases in between. Here the CDR3 reads CASSQDRLQGTGELFF. CDR3 DNA: TGCGCCAGCAGCCAAGACAGGTTACAGGGCACCGGGGAGCTGTTTTTT.

This clonotype showed up many times. This chain uses TRBV4-3 with TRBJ2-3; TRBD2 aligns across 8 bases. Germline V gene lookup returns CDR1 LGHNA and CDR2 YSLEER. The ends lost 0 bases at V and 4 bases at J; junction bases unmatched: 9. The CDR3 spans 17 residues. CDR3 protein: CASSQDRGSGVADTQYF. DNA for the CDR3: TGCGCCAGCAGCCAAGATCGGGGTAGCGGGGTGGCAGATACGCAGTATTTT.

Remarks on this clonotype: The conserved closing phenylalanine or tryptophan is absent in this CDR3, likely reflecting a read error. V and J are TRBV12-3 or TRBV12-4 and TRBJ2-3; TRBD1 matches 8 bases. The CDR3 loop spans 15 amino acids. Trimming at V came to 5 bases and at J to 1 base, leaving 5 bases not matched to a gene. CDR3 in amino acids: CASSPDREGTDTQYL. The CDR3 DNA reads TGTGCCAGCAGTCCGGACAGGGAGGGCACAGATACGCAGTATCTT.

This clonotype was observed many times. The genes are TRBV12-3 or TRBV12-4 and TRBJ2-3, with D perhaps assigned TRBD1 or TRBD2 (5 bases each). Deletions cut 3 bases from V and 0 bases from J, with 10 bases between. CDR3 size: 15 residues. For the CDR3, the DNA is TGTGCCAGCAGTTTTGGGGGATATAGCACAGATACGCAGTATTTT. As protein: CASSFGGYSTDTQYF.

In regard to this clonotype: With a much larger clone just one base away, this may be a read error. The V and J genes are TRBV28 and TRBJ2-4; D is possibly TRBD1 or TRBD2 (5 bases each). Trimming left V 3 bases short and J 5 bases short, with 11 bases between. This CDR3 is built from 14 residues. Germline-derived CDR1 and CDR2 are MDHEN and SYDVKM. CDR3 in DNA: TGTGCCAGCAGTTTCAGAGGGGTCCAAAACATTCAGTACTTC. Translating it yields CASSFRGVQNIQYF. The variable domain in full, completed from reference TRBV28 and TRBJ2-4, reads DVKVTQSSRYLVKRTGEKVFLECVQDMDHENMFWYRQDPGLGLRLIYFSYDVKMKEKGDIPEGYSVSREKKERFSLILESASTNQTSMYLCASSFRGVQNIQYFGAGTRLSVL.

The V and J genes are TRBV27 and TRBJ2-7; TRBD2 is a possible D gene (5 bases). Germline CDR1 and CDR2: MNHEY and SMNVEV (reference sequence). The length of the CDR3 is 12 residues. Between the trimmed V and J ends, which lost 4 bases and 7 bases, there was a span of 11 bases. Here the CDR3 DNA reads TGTGCCAGCAGTTCTCGGGGATCAGAGCAGTACTTC. This gives the protein CASSSRGSEQYF.

This clonotype was detected ten times or more. V is TRBV6-6 and J is TRBJ1-4, with unresolved D. Germline CDR1 reads MNHNY; CDR2 reads SVGAGI (reference sequence). The CDR3 has 17 amino acids. V was clipped by 3 bases and J by 0 bases, with 14 bases between them. This CDR3 reads CASSYAGRQATNEKLFF. CDR3 coding DNA: TGTGCCAGCAGTTATGCTGGACGCCAGGCAACTAATGAAAAACTGTTTTTT.

The CDR3 sequence: CASSLSSGGALNGYTF. The CDR3 nucleotides read TGTGCCAGCAGCCTATCCTCAGGGGGCGCTTTGAATGGCTACACCTTC. The rearrangement joins TRBV3-1 to TRBJ1-2, with 8 bases fitting TRBD1. V gave up 4 bases and J gave up 6 bases; unmatched junction bases: 13. Germline CDR1 and CDR2: LGHDT and YNNKEL (reference sequence). This CDR3 is built from 16 residues.

This clonotype was seen ten or more times. The rearrangement uses TRBV7-9 and TRBJ1-1; TRBD1 aligns across 9 bases. J lost 8 bases, V lost 4 bases, and 11 bases had no gene match. CDR1 SEHNR and CDR2 FQNEAQ come from the germline V gene (reference sequence). CDR3 size: 15 residues. CDR3 protein: CASSSPGTGLIEAFF. The CDR3 nucleotides read TGTGCCAGCAGCTCCCCCGGGACAGGGTTGATAGAAGCTTTCTTT. Combining the CDR3 with reference TRBV7-9 and TRBJ1-1 gives the whole variable domain DTGVSQNPRHKITKRGQNVTFRCDPISEHNRLYWYRQTLGQGPEFLTYFQNEAQLEKSRLLSDRFSAERPKGSFSTLEIQRTEQGDSAMYLCASSSPGTGLIEAFFGQGTRLTVV.

There are many counts of this clonotype. The chain uses TRBV5-6 and TRBJ2-7, with 9 bases that match TRBD1. The CDR3 covers 17 residues. J lost 5 bases, V lost 4 bases, and 16 bases had no gene match. Germline assignment: CDR1 SGHDT and CDR2 YYEEEE. This CDR3 reads CASSPPIPGQGTHEQYF. CDR3 DNA: TGTGCCAGCAGCCCCCCCATCCCGGGACAGGGTACCCACGAGCAGTACTTC.

The chain employs TRBV12-3 or TRBV12-4 and TRBJ1-4, with D maybe TRBD1 (5 bases). This CDR3 spans 15 amino acids. V lost 7 bases, J lost 7 bases, and 19 bases lay in between. CDR3: CASNTKEGPGEKLFF. Here the CDR3 DNA reads TGTGCCAGCAATACCAAGGAGGGACCGGGTGAAAAACTGTTTTTT.

This clonotype was counted a few times. Given a much more abundant clone one base away, this may be a read error. V usage is TRBV5-3 and J usage is TRBJ1-2; unclear D gene. TRBV5-3 is annotated as an ORF whose role is uncertain. The V end was cut by 8 bases, the J end by 6 bases, with 20 bases between. The CDR3 spans 14 residues. CDR3 loop: CASNTLSAVNGYTF. CDR3 in DNA: TGTGCCAGCAACACACTCTCCGCAGTGAATGGCTACACCTTC.

About this clonotype: It may be a read error: a sequence one base away is much more abundant. This rearrangement joins TRBV27 to TRBJ2-3; 8 bases line up with TRBD2. The CDR3 spans 16 residues. Germline CDR1 MNHEY, CDR2 SMNVEV (reference sequence). This chain's CDR3 is CASSLTGTSGTGTQYF. DNA for the CDR3: TGTGCCAGCAGTTTAACCGGGACTAGTGGCACAGGTACGCAGTATTTT.

CDR3 in amino acids: CAISDRELNEQFF. Written as DNA, the CDR3 is TGTGCCATCAGTGACCGTGAGCTCAATGAGCAGTTCTTC. This sequence joins TRBV10-3 and TRBJ2-1; D unclear. This CDR3 region has 13 residues. V lost 3 bases and J lost 6, with 9 bases in between. Germline CDR1 ENHRY, CDR2 SYGVKD.

This clonotype was detected a few times. The J gene is TRBJ2-5, the V gene TRBV6-2 or TRBV6-3; D ambiguous. This CDR3 has 14 amino acids. Trimming shortened V by 2 bases and J by 2 bases, and 9 bases separated the two germline ends. Per germline, CDR1 MNHEY and CDR2 SVGEGT. The CDR3 spells CASSYEATQETQYF. In DNA form, the CDR3 reads TGTGCCAGCAGTTACGAAGCGACTCAAGAGACCCAGTACTTC.

This clonotype occurred many times. The J gene is TRBJ2-7, the V gene TRBV6-1; no reliable D call. Germline V gene sequence: CDR1 MNHNS, CDR2 SASEGT. This CDR3 comprises 14 residues. V was trimmed by 3 bases and J by 4 bases, leaving 13 bases between them. CDR3 in DNA: TGTGCCAGCAGTGAGTACGGCCCCACATACGAGCAGTACTTC. It encodes CASSEYGPTYEQYF.

This clonotype was detected many times. J is TRBJ2-1 and V is TRBV24-1, with a tentative D call TRBD2 (6 bases). The CDR3 covers 16 residues. V gave up 3 bases and J gave up 4 bases, with 15 bases separating them. Germline CDR1 KGHDR, CDR2 SFDVKD. The CDR3 protein is CATSDGNSGLYNEQFF. The DNA for the CDR3 is TGTGCCACCAGTGATGGGAACAGCGGGCTATACAATGAGCAGTTCTTC.

On this clonotype itself: It may be a read error: a sequence one base away is much more abundant. The rearrangement joins TRBV7-6 to TRBJ1-2, with no clear D. CDR1 and CDR2 from the germline V gene are SGHVS and FNYEAQ. This CDR3 region has 15 residues. CDR3: CASGLDEGFNYGYTF. The DNA for the CDR3 is TGTGCCAGCGGCTTAGATGAGGGATTTAACTATGGCTACACCTTC.

This clonotype has ten or more counts. In nucleotides, the CDR3 is TGTGCCAGCAACGGGCTCTCTGGAAACACCATATATTTT. It yields the protein CASNGLSGNTIYF. The chain uses TRBV12-3 or TRBV12-4 and TRBJ1-3; D gene ambiguous. The V gene lost 7 bases and the J gene lost 0 bases, with 7 bases spanning the gap. The CDR3 length is 13 residues.

About this clonotype: A much larger clone sits a single nucleotide away, making a read error possible. The rearrangement links TRBV5-1 to TRBJ2-7; perhaps TRBD2 as D (6 bases). Trimming cost V 0 bases and J 3 bases, with 16 bases left between them. CDR3 length: 16 amino acids. The germline V gene encodes CDR1 SGHRS and CDR2 YFSETQ. The chain's CDR3 is CASSLAETRSFYEQYF. CDR3 nucleotides: TGCGCCAGCAGCTTGGCGGAGACTAGGAGCTTCTACGAGCAGTACTTC.

In its sample, this clonotype was seen once. It may be a read error: a sequence one base away is much more abundant. The V gene is TRBV6-6, the J gene TRBJ1-2; 8 bases are shared with TRBD1. CDR3 size: 18 residues. With 0 bases clipped from V and 0 bases from J, the junction kept 9 bases outside the gene matches. Per germline, CDR1 MNHNY and CDR2 SVGAGI (reference sequence). The CDR3: CASSYSPLTGAANYGYTF. CDR3 coding DNA: TGTGCCAGCAGTTACTCACCACTGACAGGGGCCGCTAACTATGGCTACACCTTC.

This clonotype came up many times. V and J are TRBV6-2 or TRBV6-3 and TRBJ2-3; D is unclear. The CDR3 totals 16 residues. Trimming removed 6 bases from V and 0 bases from J, with 16 bases in between. Germline loops: CDR1 MNHEY, CDR2 SVGEGT. Here the CDR3 reads CASSDPPKDSTDTQYF. The CDR3 DNA sequence: TGTGCCAGCAGCGACCCCCCTAAGGACAGCACAGATACGCAGTATTTT.